Presented here are 13 T cell receptor beta chains from one specimen sequenced in a study of cytomegalovirus exposure and HLA in healthy donors. The PCR contained 60 Vbeta and 13 Jbeta primers. The table came from immunoSEQ multiplex PCR; TCRdb's copy has only in-frame clones and leaves some out. There are some 150,000 clones in the sample; roughly 9.6% occur only once, and over 6.5% lies in the top ten. The sequencing sample was made of PBMCs. Receptors originate from a woman between 35 and 50 years old in good health and CMV-seropositive.

The sample holds a few counts of this clone. This chain joins TRBV7-9 and TRBJ2-7; D call uncertain. Trimming pared 3 bases from V and 3 bases from J, leaving 12 bases between. CDR3 size: 14 residues. Per germline, CDR1 SEHNR and CDR2 FQNEAQ (reference sequence). The DNA for the CDR3 is TGTGCCAGCAGCTTGGGCCTGGGCTTCTACGAGCAGTACTTC. As protein: CASSLGLGFYEQYF. Using reference TRBV7-9 and TRBJ2-7 for the parts outside the CDR3, the full variable domain is DTGVSQNPRHKITKRGQNVTFRCDPISEHNRLYWYRQTLGQGPEFLTYFQNEAQLEKSRLLSDRFSAERPKGSFSTLEIQRTEQGDSAMYLCASSLGLGFYEQYFGPGTRLTVT.

A few counts support this clone. V is TRBV5-1 and J is TRBJ1-3, with D perhaps TRBD1 (6 bases). V lost 4 bases and J lost 0, with 17 bases in between. The CDR3 spans 17 residues. Germline CDR1 is SGHRS and CDR2 is YFSETQ. CDR3 loop: CASSPDSILNSGNTIYF. The CDR3 bases are TGCGCCAGCAGCCCGGACAGTATTTTAAACTCTGGAAACACCATATATTTT.

The chain is built from TRBV7-9 and TRBJ2-3, with 7 bases identical to TRBD2. The CDR3 loop spans 17 amino acids. The V and J ends lost 3 bases and 2 bases, in that order; junction bases with no gene match: 11. Germline loops: CDR1 SEHNR, CDR2 FQNEAQ (reference sequence). DNA of the CDR3: TGTGCCAGCAGCTTCTGGAACCAGCGGGGCCACACAGATACGCAGTATTTT. It translates to CASSFWNQRGHTDTQYF.

This chain connects TRBV5-1 to TRBJ1-4; D unresolved. Trimming shortened V by 3 bases and J by 8 bases, and 11 bases separated the two germline ends. This CDR3 region has 13 residues. Germline loops: CDR1 SGHRS, CDR2 YFSETQ. CDR3 bases: TGCGCCAGCAGCTCGAACGTGGGCGAAAAACTGTTTTTT. It is translated as CASSSNVGEKLFF.

The chain uses TRBV11-2 and TRBJ1-3; D gene uncertain. This CDR3 spans 14 amino acids. Germline CDR1 is SGHAT and CDR2 is FQNNGV. The V end lost 5 bases, the J end lost 4 bases, and 12 bases lay between the germline ends. CDR3 protein: CASSLEVSGNTIYF. CDR3 bases: TGTGCCAGCAGCCTCGAGGTATCAGGAAACACCATATATTTT.

V is TRBV2 and J is TRBJ2-3, with 10 bases that match TRBD2. V shed 7 bases, J shed 6 bases, and the junction held 13 bases outside the gene matches. The CDR3 has 16 amino acids. Germline assignment: CDR1 SNHLY and CDR2 FYNNEI. The CDR3 DNA sequence: TGTGCCAGCACCCGAGCGGGGGGGCTCCTTGGGGATACGCAGTATTTT. Its translation: CASTRAGGLLGDTQYF.

This clone was found a few times. This sequence joins TRBV2 and TRBJ1-3, with 8 nucleotides matching TRBD1. With 4 bases clipped from V and 9 bases from J, the junction kept 14 bases outside the gene matches. Germline V gives CDR1 SNHLY, CDR2 FYNNEI. The CDR3 is 16 amino acids. The CDR3 DNA reads as TGTGCCAGCAGTGGAGACAGGGGACGTGCAGGTGGCACCATATATTTT. Residues: CASSGDRGRAGGTIYF. Full variable domain (missing parts from reference TRBV2 and TRBJ1-3): EPEVTQTPSHQVTQMGQEVILRCVPISNHLYFYWYRQILGQKVEFLVSFYNNEISEKSEIFDDQFSVERPDGSNFTLKIRSTKLEDSAMYFCASSGDRGRAGGTIYFGEGSWLTVV.

This clone was detected a few times. CDR3 nucleotides: TGCGCCAGCAGTAAACAGGGCCCTAACTATGGCTACACCTTC. It encodes CASSKQGPNYGYTF. The chain is built from TRBV23-1 and TRBJ1-2; TRBD1 might be the D (6 bases). Being an ORF, TRBV23-1 has a function that is uncertain. The CDR3 has 14 amino acids. V dropped 5 bases and J dropped 0 bases, with 10 bases sitting between them.

This clone has just a few counts. The chain uses TRBV6-1 and TRBJ1-6; 8 nucleotides match TRBD1. Losses at the gene ends were 7 bases for V and 6 bases for J; bases not matched to a gene: 5. The CDR3 extends over 14 amino acids. Germline CDR1 reads MNHNS; CDR2 reads SASEGT. The CDR3 is CASTPRGPNSPLHF. For the CDR3, the DNA is TGTGCCAGCACCCCCAGGGGGCCTAATTCACCCCTCCACTTT.

This clone has only a few counts. This sequence joins TRBV9 and TRBJ1-6; D may be TRBD1 (5 bases). Germline V gene sequence: CDR1 SGDLS, CDR2 YYNGEE. Trimming shortened V by 0 bases and J by 8 bases, and 21 bases separated the two germline ends. CDR3 size: 18 residues. CDR3 DNA sequence: TGTGCCAGCAGCGTAGGATCGGTCGACAGCAGGATCGATTCACCCCTCCACTTT. Its translation: CASSVGSVDSRIDSPLHF.

The chain joins TRBV18 to TRBJ1-4; 7 positions agree with TRBD1. The V gene's germline CDR1 is KGHSH and CDR2 LQKENI. The V segment lost 10 bases and the J segment 7 bases; nucleotides outside the gene matches: 12. CDR3 length: 14 residues. CDR3 in amino acids: CATQTGTVTEKLFF. CDR3 bases: TGTGCCACCCAAACCGGGACAGTAACTGAAAAACTGTTTTTT.

The rearrangement links TRBV6-1 to TRBJ1-4; D ambiguous. Per the germline V gene, CDR1 is MNHNS and CDR2 is SASEGT. Deletions cut 3 bases from V and 0 bases from J, with 5 bases between. The CDR3 runs to 14 residues. The CDR3, as DNA: TGTGCCAGCAGTGACAGTTCAACTAATGAAAAACTGTTTTTT. Its translation is CASSDSSTNEKLFF.

This clone was seen only a few times. CDR3 nucleotide sequence: TGCGCCAGCAGCCAAGAAACGCCGGTGAACACTGAAGCTTTCTTT. This gives the protein CASSQETPVNTEAFF. The chain links TRBV4-1 to TRBJ1-1; no clear D. Germline assignment: CDR1 MGHRA and CDR2 YSYEKL. The CDR3 sequence is 15 residues long. V was shortened by 0 bases and J by 0 bases, with 8 bases between the two germline ends.